Listed here is a single T cell receptor (beta chain). The antigen remains unidentified. PCR amplification relied on 60 Vbeta primers (plus 13 Jbeta primers). TCRdb's copy holds only in-frame clones and misses some; the assay was immunoSEQ multiplex PCR. This sample has 160,000 or so clones, with 60% to 80% found just once. This sample was included in a study of cytomegalovirus exposure and HLA in healthy donors. Overall study context: Across 350 to 500 genotyped donors, approximately 81% landed in the Caucasian-associated ancestry cluster. Study-level points and caveats: Sequence variants that were highly shared formed a cluster that was likely a sequencing artifact. As a later analysis revealed, the rate of TCR association differed by HLA locus, with DRB1 most and HLA-C fewest. Rarity characterized most TCR sequences, yet some public TCRs appeared in many donors.

The CDR3 sequence is 18 residues long. The germline CDR1 and CDR2 sequences are SGHRS and YFSETQ. Trimming cost V 0 bases and J 0 bases, with 16 bases left between them. Sequencing was carried out using PBMCs. The rearrangement links TRBV5-1 to TRBJ2-1; tentatively, D is TRBD2 (5 bases). This receptor was obtained from a man between 18 and 29 years old in good health and CMV-seropositive. Here the CDR3 reads CASSLEVGSRSSYNEQFF. The CDR3 nucleotides are TGCGCCAGCAGCTTGGAGGTGGGGAGCCGGAGCTCCTACAATGAGCAGTTCTTC.